The 8 T cell receptor beta chains presented below share a single source sample, sequenced in a study of cytomegalovirus exposure and HLA in healthy donors. Vbeta (60) and Jbeta (13) primers were used in the PCR. TCRdb's table, derived via immunoSEQ multiplex PCR, lists solely in-frame clones and lacks some. The sample table includes 85,000 or so clones. The sample consisted of PBMCs. Receptor source: a woman aged 25 to 39 in good health and CMV-seronegative.

The chain uses TRBV30 and TRBJ1-3; D call uncertain. The CDR3 is made up of 14 amino acids. The germline CDR1 and CDR2 sequences are GTSNPN and SVGIG (reference sequence). V dropped 4 bases and J dropped 3 bases, with 13 bases sitting between them. The CDR3 DNA sequence: TGTGCCTGGACTAAACCGGCGGGTGGAAACACCATATATTTT. Its translation: CAWTKPAGGNTIYF.

The rearrangement joins TRBV19 to TRBJ1-2, with 7 bases that match TRBD1. Germline V CDR1 and CDR2: LNHDA, SQIVND (reference sequence). The length of the CDR3 is 12 residues. V was pared by 5 bases and J by 8 bases, with 5 bases of the junction left unmatched. CDR3 DNA: TGTGCCAGTAGTGCACGGACAGGAGGCTACACCTTC. This encodes CASSARTGGYTF. Combining the CDR3 with reference TRBV19 and TRBJ1-2 gives the whole variable domain DGGITQSPKYLFRKEGQNVTLSCEQNLNHDAMYWYRQDPGQGLRLIYYSQIVNDFQKGDIAEGYSVSREKKESFPLTVTSAQKNPTAFYLCASSARTGGYTFGSGTRLTVV.

V usage is TRBV5-6 and J usage is TRBJ2-5; 7 bases fit TRBD2. CDR1 SGHDT and CDR2 YYEEEE come from the germline V gene. CDR3 length: 14 residues. V was clipped by 6 bases and J by 5 bases; unmatched bases: 10. The CDR3 spells CASTPTNGRETQYF. CDR3 nucleotides: TGTGCCAGCACCCCGACTAACGGGAGGGAGACCCAGTACTTC.

In DNA, the CDR3 is TGTGCCAGCAGGCGAAGCGCGGGATCGAACACTGAAGCTTTCTTT. Amino acids: CASRRSAGSNTEAFF. This chain links TRBV28 with TRBJ1-1; no reliable D call. The V gene's germline CDR1 is MDHEN and CDR2 SYDVKM. Trimming took 6 bases from V and 1 from J, leaving 15 bases between them. The CDR3 covers 15 residues.

The V call is TRBV7-9, the J call TRBJ2-1; 10 bases are shared with TRBD2. The ends lost 5 bases at V and 8 bases at J; junction bases unmatched: 3. This CDR3 is 13 amino acids long. CDR1 and CDR2 from the germline V gene are SEHNR and FQNEAQ (reference sequence). The CDR3 spells CASSRSGRDEQFF. CDR3 in DNA: TGTGCCAGCAGCCGAAGCGGGAGGGATGAGCAGTTCTTC.

The J gene is TRBJ1-5, the V gene TRBV6-6; D might be TRBD1 (6 bases). This CDR3 has 15 residues. Trimming left V 3 bases short and J 5 bases short, with 14 bases between. Germline assignment: CDR1 MNHNY and CDR2 SVGAGI (reference sequence). CDR3 protein: CASSYSGAGDQPQHF. The CDR3 DNA reads TGTGCCAGCAGTTATTCAGGGGCTGGGGATCAGCCCCAGCATTTT.

Notes on this clone: One junction end does not reproduce the germline sequence, and a read error may be involved. The gene calls are TRBV29-1 and TRBJ2-2; TRBD1 agrees at 8 bases. The CDR3 totals 14 residues. Germline V gene sequence: CDR1 SQVTM, CDR2 ANQGSEA. The CDR3 DNA is TGCAGCGTTCGGCAGGGGGCGAAGACCGGGGAGCTGTTTTTT. Its protein is CSVRQGAKTGELFF.

This sequence joins TRBV19 and TRBJ1-5; TRBD1 agrees at 8 bases. Germline assignment: CDR1 LNHDA and CDR2 SQIVND (reference sequence). Germline trimming cut 8 bases from V and 4 bases from J; bases unmatched to any gene: 4. The CDR3 consists of 13 residues. CDR3 protein: CASATGGNQPQHF. CDR3 coding DNA: TGTGCCAGTGCCACAGGGGGTAATCAGCCCCAGCATTTT.